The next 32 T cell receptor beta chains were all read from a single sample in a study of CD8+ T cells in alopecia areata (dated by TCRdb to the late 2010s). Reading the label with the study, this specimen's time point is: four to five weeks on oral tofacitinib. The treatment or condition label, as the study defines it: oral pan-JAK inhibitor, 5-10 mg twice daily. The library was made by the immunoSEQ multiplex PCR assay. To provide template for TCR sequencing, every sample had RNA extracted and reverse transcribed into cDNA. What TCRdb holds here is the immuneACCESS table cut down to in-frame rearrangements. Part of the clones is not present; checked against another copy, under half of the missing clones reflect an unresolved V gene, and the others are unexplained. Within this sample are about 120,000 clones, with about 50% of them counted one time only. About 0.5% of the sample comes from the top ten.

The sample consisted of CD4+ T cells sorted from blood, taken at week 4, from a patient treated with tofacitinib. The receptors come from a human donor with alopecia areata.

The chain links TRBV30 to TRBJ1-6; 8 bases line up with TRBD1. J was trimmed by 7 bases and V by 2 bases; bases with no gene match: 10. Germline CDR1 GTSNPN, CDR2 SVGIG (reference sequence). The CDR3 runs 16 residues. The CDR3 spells CAWSFRQGRRNSPLHF. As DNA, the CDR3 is TGTGCCTGGAGTTTTAGACAGGGGAGAAGGAATTCACCCCTCCACTTT. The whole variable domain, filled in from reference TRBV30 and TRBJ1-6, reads SQTIHQWPATLVQPVGSPLSLECTVEGTSNPNLYWYRQAAGRGLQLLFYSVGIGQISSEVPQNLSASRPQDRQFILSSKKLLLSDSGFYLCAWSFRQGRRNSPLHFGNGTRLTVT.

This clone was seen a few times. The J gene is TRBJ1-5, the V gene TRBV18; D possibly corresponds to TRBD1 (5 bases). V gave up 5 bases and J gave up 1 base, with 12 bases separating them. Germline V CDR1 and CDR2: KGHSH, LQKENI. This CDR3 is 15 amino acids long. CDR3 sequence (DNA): TGTGCCAGCTCAAGGGGCAGCCAAAGCAATCAGCCCCAGCATTTT. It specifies CASSRGSQSNQPQHF.

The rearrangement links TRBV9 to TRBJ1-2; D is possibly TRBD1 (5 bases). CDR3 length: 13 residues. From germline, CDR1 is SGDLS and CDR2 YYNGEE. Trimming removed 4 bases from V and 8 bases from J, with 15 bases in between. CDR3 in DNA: TGTGCCAGCAGCCTTGACAGTATTCGCGGCTACACCTTC. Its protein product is CASSLDSIRGYTF.

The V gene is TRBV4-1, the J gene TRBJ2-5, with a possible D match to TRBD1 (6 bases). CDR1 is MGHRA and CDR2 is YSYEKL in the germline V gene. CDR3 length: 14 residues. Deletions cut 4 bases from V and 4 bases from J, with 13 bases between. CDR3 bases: TGCGCCAGCAGCCGAGGGGGTAGTGGAGAGACCCAGTACTTC. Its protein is CASSRGGSGETQYF.

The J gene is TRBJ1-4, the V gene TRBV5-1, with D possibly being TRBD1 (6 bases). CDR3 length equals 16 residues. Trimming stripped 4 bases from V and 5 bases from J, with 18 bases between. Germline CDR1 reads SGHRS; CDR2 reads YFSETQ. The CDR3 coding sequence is TGCGCCAGCAGCCGGGGGACTGACAGGCCAAATGAAAAACTGTTTTTT. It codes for CASSRGTDRPNEKLFF.

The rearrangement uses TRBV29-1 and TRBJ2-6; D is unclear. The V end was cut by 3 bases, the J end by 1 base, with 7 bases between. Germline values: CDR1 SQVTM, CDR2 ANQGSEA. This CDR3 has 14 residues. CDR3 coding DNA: TGCAGCGTTGATAGGGTATCTGGGGCCAACGTCCTGACTTTC. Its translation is CSVDRVSGANVLTF.

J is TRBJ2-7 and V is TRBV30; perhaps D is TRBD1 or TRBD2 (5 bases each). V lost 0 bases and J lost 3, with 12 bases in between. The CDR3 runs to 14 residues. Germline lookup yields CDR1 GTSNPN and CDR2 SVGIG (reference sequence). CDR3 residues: CAWSVLGTVYEQYF. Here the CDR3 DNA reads TGTGCCTGGAGTGTATTAGGGACCGTCTACGAGCAGTACTTC.

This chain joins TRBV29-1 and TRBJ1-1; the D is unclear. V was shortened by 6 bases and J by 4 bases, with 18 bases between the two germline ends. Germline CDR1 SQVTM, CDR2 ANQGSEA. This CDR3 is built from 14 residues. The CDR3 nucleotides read TGCAGCGTCCGAAGATCAGGTACGGGCACTGAAGCTTTCTTT. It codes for CSVRRSGTGTEAFF.

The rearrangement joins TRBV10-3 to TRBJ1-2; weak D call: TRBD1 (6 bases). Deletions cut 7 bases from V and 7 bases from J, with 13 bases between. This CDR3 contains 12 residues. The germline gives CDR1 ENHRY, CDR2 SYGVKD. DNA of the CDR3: TGTGCCATCAAAGCACAGGGCAGTGGCTACACCTTC. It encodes CAIKAQGSGYTF.

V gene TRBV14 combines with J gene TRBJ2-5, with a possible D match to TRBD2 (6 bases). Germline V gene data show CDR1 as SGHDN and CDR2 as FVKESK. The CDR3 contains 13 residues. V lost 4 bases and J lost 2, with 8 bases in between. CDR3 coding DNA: TGTGCCAGCAGCCGGGGACTGCAAGAGACCCAGTACTTC. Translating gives CASSRGLQETQYF.

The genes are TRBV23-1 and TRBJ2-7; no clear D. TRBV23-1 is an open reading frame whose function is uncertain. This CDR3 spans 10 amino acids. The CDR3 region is CATDFNEQYF. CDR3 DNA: TGCGCGACCGACTTTAACGAGCAGTACTTC.

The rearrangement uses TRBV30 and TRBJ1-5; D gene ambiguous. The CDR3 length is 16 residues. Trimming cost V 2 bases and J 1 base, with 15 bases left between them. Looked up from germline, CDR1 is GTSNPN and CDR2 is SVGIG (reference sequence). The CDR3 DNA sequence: TGTGCCTGGAGTTCAATGCGGGGTTCCAGCAATCAGCCCCAGCATTTT. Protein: CAWSSMRGSSNQPQHF.

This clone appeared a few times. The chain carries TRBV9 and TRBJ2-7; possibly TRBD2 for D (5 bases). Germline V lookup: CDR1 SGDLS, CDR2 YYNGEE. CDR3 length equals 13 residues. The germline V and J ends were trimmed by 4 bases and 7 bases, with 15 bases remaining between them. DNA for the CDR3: TGTGCCAGCAGCTCCCATCCCGGAGGAGAGCAGTACTTC. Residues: CASSSHPGGEQYF.

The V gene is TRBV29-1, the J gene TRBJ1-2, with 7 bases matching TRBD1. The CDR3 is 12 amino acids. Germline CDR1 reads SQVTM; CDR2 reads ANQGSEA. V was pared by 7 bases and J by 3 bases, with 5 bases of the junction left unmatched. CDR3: CSAVTGDYGYTF. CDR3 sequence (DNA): TGCAGCGCTGTTACAGGGGACTATGGCTACACCTTC.

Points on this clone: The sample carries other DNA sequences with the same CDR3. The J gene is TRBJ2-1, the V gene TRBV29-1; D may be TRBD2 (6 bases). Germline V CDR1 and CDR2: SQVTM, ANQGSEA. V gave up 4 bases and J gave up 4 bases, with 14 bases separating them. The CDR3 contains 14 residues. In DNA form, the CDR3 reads TGCAGCGTTGCAAGATTAGCGGATTACAATGAGCAGTTCTTC. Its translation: CSVARLADYNEQFF.

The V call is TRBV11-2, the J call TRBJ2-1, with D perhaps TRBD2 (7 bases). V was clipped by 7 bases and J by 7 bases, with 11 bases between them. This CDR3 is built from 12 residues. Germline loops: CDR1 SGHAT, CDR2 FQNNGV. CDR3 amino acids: CASMGGLNEQFF. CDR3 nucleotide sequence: TGTGCCAGCATGGGGGGGCTAAATGAGCAGTTCTTC.

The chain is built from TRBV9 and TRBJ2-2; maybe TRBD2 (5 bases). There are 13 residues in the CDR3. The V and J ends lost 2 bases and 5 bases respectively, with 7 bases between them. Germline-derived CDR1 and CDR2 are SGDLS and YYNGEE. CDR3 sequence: CASSVDSTGELFF. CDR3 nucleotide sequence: TGTGCCAGCAGCGTGGACTCGACCGGGGAGCTGTTTTTT.

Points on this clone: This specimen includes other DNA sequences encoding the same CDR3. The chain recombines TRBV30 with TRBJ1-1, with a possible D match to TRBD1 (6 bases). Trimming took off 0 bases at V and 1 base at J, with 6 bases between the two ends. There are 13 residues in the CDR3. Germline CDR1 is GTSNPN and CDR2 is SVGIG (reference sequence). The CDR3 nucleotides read TGTGCCTGGAGTGTACAGGGGAACACTGAAGCTTTCTTT. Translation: CAWSVQGNTEAFF.

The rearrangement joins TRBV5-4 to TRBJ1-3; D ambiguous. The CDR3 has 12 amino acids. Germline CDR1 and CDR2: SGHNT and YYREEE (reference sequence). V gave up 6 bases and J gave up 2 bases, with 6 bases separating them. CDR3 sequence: CASTATGNTIYF. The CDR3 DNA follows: TGTGCCAGCACAGCGACTGGAAACACCATATATTTT. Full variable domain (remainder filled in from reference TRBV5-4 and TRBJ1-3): ETGVTQSPTHLIKTRGQQVTLRCSSQSGHNTVSWYQQALGQGPQFIFQYYREEENGRGNFPPRFSGLQFPNYSSELNVNALELDDSALYLCASTATGNTIYFGEGSWLTVV.

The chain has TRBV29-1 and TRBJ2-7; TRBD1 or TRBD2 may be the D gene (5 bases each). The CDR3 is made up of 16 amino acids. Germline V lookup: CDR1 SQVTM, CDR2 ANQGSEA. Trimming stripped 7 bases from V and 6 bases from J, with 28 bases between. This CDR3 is CSASSGARDRGGEQYF. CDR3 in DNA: TGCAGCGCAAGCTCCGGGGCCAGAGACCGTGGTGGCGAGCAGTACTTC.

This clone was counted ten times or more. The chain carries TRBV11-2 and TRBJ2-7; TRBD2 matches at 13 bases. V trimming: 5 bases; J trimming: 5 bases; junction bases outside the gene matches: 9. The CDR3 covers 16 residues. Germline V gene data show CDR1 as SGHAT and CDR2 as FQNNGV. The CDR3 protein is CASSLMALAGGHEQYF. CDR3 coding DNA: TGTGCCAGCAGCCTTATGGCACTAGCGGGAGGGCACGAGCAGTACTTC.

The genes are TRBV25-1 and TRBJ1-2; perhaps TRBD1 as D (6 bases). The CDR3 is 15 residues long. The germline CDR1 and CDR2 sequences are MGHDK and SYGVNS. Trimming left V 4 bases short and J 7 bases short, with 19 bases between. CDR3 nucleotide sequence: TGTGCCAGCAGTGTCCAGGGGTCCCAATCTGGTGGCTACACCTTC. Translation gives CASSVQGSQSGGYTF.

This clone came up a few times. The CDR3 coding sequence is TGTGCCAGCAGCTTATTGCCCGAGAGATCGCAGTTCTTC. Its translation: CASSLLPERSQFF. V and J are TRBV11-1 and TRBJ2-1; D remains unclear. The CDR3 spans 13 residues. The V end lost 2 bases, the J end lost 12 bases, and 14 bases lay between the germline ends. Germline CDR1 reads SGHAT; CDR2 reads FQDESV (reference sequence).

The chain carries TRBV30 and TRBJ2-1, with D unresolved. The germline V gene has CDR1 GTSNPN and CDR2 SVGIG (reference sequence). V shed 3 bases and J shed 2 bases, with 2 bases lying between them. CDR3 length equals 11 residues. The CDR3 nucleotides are TGTGCCTGGAGACCCTACAATGAGCAGTTCTTC. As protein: CAWRPYNEQFF.

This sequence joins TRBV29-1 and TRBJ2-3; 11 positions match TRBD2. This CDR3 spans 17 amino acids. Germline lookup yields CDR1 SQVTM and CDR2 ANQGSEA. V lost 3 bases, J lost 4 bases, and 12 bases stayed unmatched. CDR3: CSVDAALAGGPPDTQYF. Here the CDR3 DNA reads TGCAGCGTTGACGCGGCATTAGCGGGGGGGCCGCCAGATACGCAGTATTTT.

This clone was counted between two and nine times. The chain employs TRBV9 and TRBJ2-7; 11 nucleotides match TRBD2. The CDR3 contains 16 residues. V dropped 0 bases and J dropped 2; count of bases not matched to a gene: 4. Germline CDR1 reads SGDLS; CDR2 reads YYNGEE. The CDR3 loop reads CASSVDVTSGTYEQYF. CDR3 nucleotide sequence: TGTGCCAGCAGCGTAGATGTGACTAGCGGGACCTACGAGCAGTACTTC.

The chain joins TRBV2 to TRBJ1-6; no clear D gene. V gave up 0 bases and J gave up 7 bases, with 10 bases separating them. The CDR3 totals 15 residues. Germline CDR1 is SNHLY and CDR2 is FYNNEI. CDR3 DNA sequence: TGTGCCAGCAGTGAAGCGCTTCACGGGAATTCACCCCTCCACTTT. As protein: CASSEALHGNSPLHF.

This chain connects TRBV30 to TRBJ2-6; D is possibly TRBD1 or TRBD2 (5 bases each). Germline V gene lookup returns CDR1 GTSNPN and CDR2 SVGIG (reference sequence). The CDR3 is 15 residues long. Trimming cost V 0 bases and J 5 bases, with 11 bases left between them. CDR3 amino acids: CAWSVAGTRANVLTF. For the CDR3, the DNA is TGTGCCTGGAGTGTGGCCGGGACGCGGGCCAACGTCCTGACTTTC.

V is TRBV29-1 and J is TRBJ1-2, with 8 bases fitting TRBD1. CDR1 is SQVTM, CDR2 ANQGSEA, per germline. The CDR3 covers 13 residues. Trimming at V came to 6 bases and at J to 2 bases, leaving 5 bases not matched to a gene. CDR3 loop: CSVIRGPNYGYTF. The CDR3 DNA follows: TGCAGCGTGATCAGGGGGCCCAACTATGGCTACACCTTC.

CDR3 sequence (DNA): TGTGCCAGCAGCTTTAAAGGGACAGACGACCTGTTTTTT. Residues: CASSFKGTDDLFF. This chain links TRBV7-2 with TRBJ1-4; 7 bases are shared with TRBD1. Looked up from germline, CDR1 is SGHTA and CDR2 is FQGNSA. The CDR3 covers 13 residues. V dropped 3 bases and J dropped 14; count of bases not matched to a gene: 9.

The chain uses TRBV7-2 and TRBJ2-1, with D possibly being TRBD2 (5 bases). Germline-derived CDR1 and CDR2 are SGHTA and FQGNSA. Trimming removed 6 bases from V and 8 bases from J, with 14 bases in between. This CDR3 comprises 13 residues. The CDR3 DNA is TGTGCCAGCAGTCAACGGGGTTTCCATGAGCAGTTCTTC. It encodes CASSQRGFHEQFF.

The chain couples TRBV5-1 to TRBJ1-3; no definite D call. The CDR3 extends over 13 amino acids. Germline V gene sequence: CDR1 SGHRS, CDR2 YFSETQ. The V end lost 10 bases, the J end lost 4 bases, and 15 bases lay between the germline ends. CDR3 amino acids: CASAAVDGNTIYF. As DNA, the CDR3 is TGCGCCTCGGCCGCGGTTGACGGAAACACCATATATTTT.